This T cell receptor beta chain emerged from a study of glioma-infiltrating T cells after dendritic cell vaccination. Only patients with spare fresh-frozen tumor and over two years of follow-up were included. None of the glioblastoma patients had an isocitrate dehydrogenase mutation. Trimming removed 5 bases from V and 5 bases from J, with 20 bases in between. Germline V CDR1 and CDR2: GTSNPN, SVGIG (reference sequence). The CDR3 consists of 15 residues. Produced via immunoSEQ multiplex PCR; TCRdb's table is partial and in-frame only. Among 93,000 or so clones listed, roughly 80% were seen once. The clonotype originates from a human donor with glioblastoma. Specimen: blood, collected before dendritic cell vaccination. The rearrangement joins TRBV30 to TRBJ2-3; D might be TRBD2 (6 bases). The chain's CDR3 is CAWGPAAGLEDTQYF. CDR3 DNA sequence: TGTGCCTGGGGTCCTGCGGCGGGGCTTGAAGATACGCAGTATTTT.